This TCR beta chain stems from a study of T cells in Graves' hyperthyroidism and ophthalmopathy. This clonotype occurred many times. Amplification yielded TCR beta CDR3 regions, with RNA transcripts as the source. A set of HTBI primers served as the primers for a first-round RT-PCR of the TCR CDR3. TCRdb recomputed calls from the multiplex PCR reads with MiXCR, one row per CDR3 protein. Of under 550,000 distinct CDR3 sequences listed, about 20% are singletons. CDR3 length equals 16 residues. In germline, CDR1 is DFQATT, CDR2 SNEGSKA (reference sequence). The V gene end was trimmed by 3 bases and the J gene end by 4 bases; junction bases not matched to a gene: 12. Ophthalmopathy cases met thresholds of Clinical Activity Score at least 3, NOSPECS grade at least 4 and duration under 3 months. Exclusion of a patient resulted from uncontrolled infection, other autoimmune disease, pregnancy or lactation.

The specimen sequenced was blood. This TCR came from a man aged 40-49 years with Graves' ophthalmopathy. The rearrangement links TRBV20-1 to TRBJ1-2; TRBD1 matches at 9 bases. DNA for the CDR3: TGCAGTGCTAGGGGGACAGGGACCCTTGGGGGCTATGGCTACACCTTC. Its protein is CSARGTGTLGGYGYTF.